This T cell receptor (beta chain) was obtained from a study of long-term antiretroviral therapy in people with HIV. Notes on the study in general: The study found that diversity rose after ART but stayed below transplant donor controls. Possibly under older ART regimens, blood was drawn between about 2003 and 2017. Pre-ART clonal expansions dominated every time point's repertoire.

V gave up 1 base and J gave up 6 bases, with 10 bases separating them. The germline V gene has CDR1 LNHDA and CDR2 SQIVND (reference sequence). CDR3 length equals 13 residues. About this clone: Its target is not known.

Runs used v3.0 of the immunoSEQ assay and were done at survey level. Profiling relied on immunoSEQ multiplex PCR, and the TCRdb table lists in-frame clones only, not all of them. The profile shows thousands of clones, 84% of them singletons. The V and J genes are TRBV19 and TRBJ2-7, with D uncertain. Sample: unsorted PBMCs, taken 0.3 years before starting antiretroviral therapy. The TCR was taken from a man under 40 with HIV. CDR3 amino acids: CASSIGVGGEQYF. CDR3 sequence (DNA): TGTGCCAGTAGTATAGGAGTGGGCGGCGAGCAGTACTTC.